The 14 T cell receptor beta chains reported below all come from one sample, sequenced in a study of identical twins. One entry per CDR3 protein, called by TCRdb with MiXCR from the 5' RACE reads. Among about 250,000 distinct CDR3 sequences listed, about 9% were seen once. This sample also belongs to another study, concerning yellow fever vaccine responses in identical twins.

Material for sequencing was CD8+ T cells sorted from blood. The origin of the receptors is a woman under 30 in good health.

This chain uses TRBV30 with TRBJ2-7, with unresolved D. CDR1 and CDR2 (germline): GTSNPN, SVGIG (reference sequence). The CDR3 loop spans 11 amino acids. V shed 1 base and J shed 3 bases, with 4 bases lying between them. Written as DNA, the CDR3 is TGTGCCTGGAGTGATAGCTACGAGCAGTACTTC. Protein: CAWSDSYEQYF.

CDR3 bases: TGTGCCAGCAGCCAAGACCCTGGACAGGGTACCTACGAGCAGTACTTC. Its translation is CASSQDPGQGTYEQYF. The gene calls are TRBV3-1 and TRBJ2-7, with 8 bases lining up with TRBD1. CDR1 and CDR2 (germline): LGHDT, YNNKEL (reference sequence). V trimming: 0 bases; J trimming: 2 bases; junction bases outside the gene matches: 6. CDR3 length: 16 residues.

In this sample, this clonotype turned up a few times. The chain combines TRBV5-1 with TRBJ2-2; TRBD2 agrees at 15 bases. Trimming cost V 4 bases and J 4 bases; bases outside gene matches: 8. The CDR3 has 18 residues. Germline loops: CDR1 SGHRS, CDR2 YFSETQ. The DNA for the CDR3 is TGCGCCAGCAGCGTTGGACTAGCGGGGGGGCCAGTCACCGGGGAGCTGTTTTTT. Translating it yields CASSVGLAGGPVTGELFF.

The genes are TRBV2 and TRBJ2-7; 9 nucleotides align to TRBD1. There are 15 residues in the CDR3. Germline values: CDR1 SNHLY, CDR2 FYNNEI. V shed 1 base, J shed 5 bases, and the junction held 6 bases outside the gene matches. CDR3 region: CASSEGDRALNEQYF. CDR3 bases: TGTGCCAGCAGTGAAGGGGACAGGGCGTTGAACGAGCAGTACTTC.

This clonotype was observed many times. This chain joins TRBV5-1 and TRBJ1-2, with no clear D. The CDR3 loop spans 14 amino acids. V was cut by 3 bases and J by 1 base, with 10 bases left in between. The V gene's germline CDR1 is SGHRS and CDR2 YFSETQ. Here the CDR3 DNA reads TGCGCCAGCAGCTCGACGGAAATTAACTATGGCTACACCTTC. This sequence encodes CASSSTEINYGYTF.

This clonotype was seen ten or more times. The rearrangement links TRBV12-3 or TRBV12-4 to TRBJ1-2; weak D call: TRBD1 (6 bases). V shed 5 bases and J shed 8 bases, with 18 bases lying between them. The CDR3 spans 14 residues. The CDR3 region is CASSTTRGAWGYTF. In nucleotides, the CDR3 is TGTGCCAGCAGTACTACCCGGGGGGCCTGGGGCTACACCTTC.

Notes on this clonotype: A much more abundant neighbour one base away suggests this may be a read error. The chain carries TRBV5-1 and TRBJ2-1, with D perhaps TRBD2 (5 bases). CDR3 length: 16 amino acids. Germline V CDR1 and CDR2: SGHRS, YFSETQ. CDR3 DNA: TGCGCCAGCAGCCAACAAGGCGGGCTACTATACAATGAGCAGTCCTTC. Protein product: CASSQQGGLLYNEQSF.

A few counts support this clonotype. The V call is TRBV7-9, the J call TRBJ2-1; perhaps TRBD2 as D (5 bases). The germline V gene has CDR1 SEHNR and CDR2 FQNEAQ (reference sequence). Trimming took 1 base from V and 6 from J, leaving 13 bases between them. The CDR3 loop spans 15 amino acids. CDR3 loop: CASSLGPVEGNEQFF. The CDR3 region has the DNA TGTGCCAGCAGCTTAGGGCCCGTTGAGGGCAATGAGCAGTTCTTC.

The chain combines TRBV20-1 with TRBJ2-5, with TRBD1 identical over 8 bases. Looked up from germline, CDR1 is DFQATT and CDR2 is SNEGSKA (reference sequence). CDR3 length: 16 residues. J gave up 0 bases and V 0 bases, and 6 bases lay outside the gene matches. CDR3 sequence: CSARDSGQAYQETQYF. DNA for the CDR3: TGCAGTGCTAGAGATTCGGGACAGGCGTACCAAGAGACCCAGTACTTC.

This clonotype was seen repeatedly, ten times or more. The chain employs TRBV29-1 and TRBJ2-3, with 10 bases fitting TRBD2. The V and J ends lost 7 bases and 1 base, in that order; junction bases with no gene match: 5. There are 14 residues in the CDR3. Per germline, CDR1 SQVTM and CDR2 ANQGSEA. The CDR3 loop reads CSASGTSGTDTQYF. DNA for the CDR3: TGCAGCGCCTCCGGGACTAGCGGCACAGATACGCAGTATTTT.

This sequence joins TRBV29-1 and TRBJ2-1, with 15 nucleotides matching TRBD2. V gave up 8 bases and J gave up 6 bases; unmatched junction bases: 8. This CDR3 is 15 amino acids long. Germline CDR1 SQVTM, CDR2 ANQGSEA. The CDR3 nucleotides read TGCAGCTTCCGCTCGGGACTAGCGGGAGGCAATGAGCAGTTCTTC. Translated: CSFRSGLAGGNEQFF.

This clonotype was observed at least ten times. The rearrangement links TRBV6-2 or TRBV6-3 to TRBJ2-1, with D possibly matching TRBD1 (6 bases). This CDR3 region has 15 residues. Germline CDR1 MNHEY, CDR2 SVGEGT. The V and J ends lost 1 base and 5 bases respectively, with 12 bases between them. CDR3 sequence: CASSYWGPGNNEQFF. The CDR3, as DNA: TGTGCCAGCAGTTACTGGGGGCCTGGTAACAATGAGCAGTTCTTC.

J is TRBJ1-6 and V is TRBV27, with TRBD1 matching 10 bases. The V segment lost 3 bases and the J segment 9 bases; nucleotides outside the gene matches: 2. The germline V gene has CDR1 MNHEY and CDR2 SMNVEV (reference sequence). This CDR3 comprises 14 residues. The CDR3 DNA reads TGTGCCAGCAGTTTCGGGACAGGGGTTTCACCCCTCCACTTT. Encoded protein: CASSFGTGVSPLHF.

A note on this clonotype: A much more abundant neighbour one base away suggests this may be a read error. The CDR3 DNA follows: TGTTCCAGCAGTGTCGGACAAGAGCAGTACTTC. Encoded protein: CSSSVGQEQYF. The chain uses TRBV27 and TRBJ2-7, with a tentative D call TRBD1 (5 bases). Per the germline V gene, CDR1 is MNHEY and CDR2 is SMNVEV (reference sequence). The CDR3 loop spans 11 amino acids.